Each of the 10 T cell receptor beta chains below was sequenced from the same sample in a study of blood T cell repertoires in COVID-19. Generated by immunoSEQ multiplex PCR, the TCRdb table keeps only in-frame clones and is missing some. Among about 150,000 clones listed, 81% were seen once. Source material: peripheral blood. Receptors were obtained from a human donor with acute or convalescent COVID-19. The donor label of this sample is uncertain.

CDR3 region: CSVTGSQGPQHF. The CDR3 nucleotides read TGCAGCGTAACAGGGTCGCAGGGGCCCCAGCATTTT. The chain is built from TRBV29-1 and TRBJ1-5, with D perhaps matching TRBD1 (6 bases). The CDR3 runs to 12 residues. Between the trimmed V and J ends, which lost 6 bases and 9 bases, there was a span of 15 bases. Germline CDR1 and CDR2: SQVTM and ANQGSEA.

The CDR3 here is CASRWGPGAPRGTEAFF. CDR3 in DNA: TGTGCCAGCAGGTGGGGGCCAGGGGCCCCGAGGGGGACTGAAGCTTTCTTT. The J gene is TRBJ1-1, the V gene TRBV7-8; weak D call: TRBD1 (6 bases). The CDR3 runs to 17 residues. V lost 6 bases and J lost 5, with 25 bases in between. CDR1 and CDR2 (germline): SGHVS, FQNEAQ.

This chain uses TRBV5-1 with TRBJ1-1, with TRBD1 identical over 7 bases. The V gene's germline CDR1 is SGHRS and CDR2 YFSETQ. The ends lost 0 bases at V and 1 base at J; junction bases unmatched: 3. There are 15 residues in the CDR3. CDR3 sequence: CASSLDQGENTEAFF. CDR3 in DNA: TGCGCCAGCAGCTTGGACCAGGGGGAGAACACTGAAGCTTTCTTT. The whole variable domain, remainder taken from reference TRBV5-1 and TRBJ1-1, is KAGVTQTPRYLIKTRGQQVTLSCSPISGHRSVSWYQQTPGQGLQFLFEYFSETQRNKGNFPGRFSGRQFSNSRSEMNVSTLELGDSALYLCASSLDQGENTEAFFGQGTRLTVV.

The chain is built from TRBV15 and TRBJ1-5; 10 bases agree with TRBD1. Germline lookup yields CDR1 LNHNV and CDR2 YYDKDF (reference sequence). The CDR3 is 12 residues long. With V trimmed by 9 bases and J by 7 bases, 3 bases remained unmatched. The CDR3 sequence: CATGDRGQPQHF. The CDR3 nucleotides read TGTGCCACAGGGGACAGGGGACAGCCCCAGCATTTT.

CDR3 nucleotide sequence: TGTGCCACCAGTAAGATAGGCAGGGGGAATGAGCAGTTCTTC. This codes for CATSKIGRGNEQFF. The chain has TRBV24-1 and TRBJ2-1, with 7 bases fitting TRBD1. This CDR3 has 14 amino acids. Germline CDR1 and CDR2: KGHDR and SFDVKD. After removal of 6 bases from V and 7 bases from J, the junction contained 8 bases not matched to a gene.

The chain carries TRBV7-2 and TRBJ1-2; 7 nucleotides align to TRBD1. CDR1 SGHTA and CDR2 FQGNSA come from the germline V gene. J lost 8 bases, V lost 2 bases, and 11 bases had no gene match. The CDR3 contains 15 residues. CDR3 residues: CASSLLPRDSFGYTF. CDR3 nucleotide sequence: TGTGCCAGCAGCTTACTCCCGCGGGACAGCTTCGGCTACACCTTC.

The chain links TRBV3-1 (or the pseudogene TRBV3-2) to TRBJ2-7; 8 bases map to TRBD1. The CDR3 is 15 residues long. V was clipped by 3 bases and J by 3 bases; unmatched bases: 7. The germline CDR1 and CDR2 sequences are LGHDT and YNNKEL (reference sequence). The CDR3 loop is CASSHGTGGIYEQYV. The CDR3, as DNA: TGTGCCAGCAGCCACGGGACAGGTGGTATCTACGAGCAGTACGTC.

This CDR3 reads CASSRSDGGGYGYTF. The CDR3 coding sequence is TGTGCCAGCAGCCGCTCGGACGGAGGTGGCTATGGCTACACCTTC. The chain links TRBV14 to TRBJ1-2, with D uncertain. The CDR3 spans 15 residues. V was trimmed by 4 bases and J by 4 bases, leaving 16 bases between them. The germline V gene has CDR1 SGHDN and CDR2 FVKESK.

The chain links TRBV15 to TRBJ2-1; D remains ambiguous. CDR1 LNHNV and CDR2 YYDKDF come from the germline V gene (reference sequence). CDR3 length equals 14 residues. V lost 0 bases, J lost 4 bases, and 7 bases lay in between. CDR3 DNA: TGTGCCACCAGCAGAGAGTTCAGTTACAATGAGCAGTTCTTC. This translates into CATSREFSYNEQFF.

The CDR3, as DNA: TGTGCCAGCAGCCCCGGACTCAATGAGCAGTTCTTC. Protein product: CASSPGLNEQFF. V gene TRBV12-3 or TRBV12-4 combines with J gene TRBJ2-1, with a weak D call TRBD2 (5 bases). This CDR3 spans 12 amino acids. Trimming took off 6 bases at V and 6 bases at J, with 9 bases between the two ends.